This TCR beta chain was found in a study of preoperative IRX-2 immunotherapy in early breast cancer. Per the germline V gene, CDR1 is GTSNPN and CDR2 is SVGIG (reference sequence). Trimming stripped 2 bases from V and 9 bases from J, with 11 bases between. The CDR3 totals 13 residues. Treatment denoted: preoperative locoregional IRX-2 cytokine immunotherapy. Preoperative locoregional IRX-2 cytokine immunotherapy was tested in the phase Ib source study. Measured with immunoSEQ multiplex PCR; TCRdb has only the in-frame clones, and not every one. The sample has about 62,000 clones; less than 95% are singletons. This clone was observed a few times.

The receptor comes from a human donor with breast cancer. This material was acquired from a patient treated with IRX-2 immunotherapy. The chain links TRBV30 to TRBJ1-6; a weak D match, TRBD1 (5 bases). The CDR3 protein is CAWSSGESSPLHF. CDR3 nucleotide sequence: TGTGCCTGGAGTTCGGGGGAATCTTCACCCCTCCACTTT.